Following are 6 T cell receptor beta chains from one sample sequenced in a study of CD8 T cells in ankylosing spondylitis. Study conclusions and caveats: For ankylosing spondylitis blood, a TCR beta motif of about 8 highly homologous variants appeared characteristic.

TCRdb passed the 5' RACE reads through MiXCR, listing each CDR3 protein once. Found here are about 390,000 distinct CDR3 sequences, about 22% of them singletons; the top ten hold less than 20%. No cognate antigen is known for these TCRs. Source material: blood, either unsorted or a sorted T cell fraction (not recorded which). The source is a male donor with ankylosing spondylitis.

This clonotype was picked up one time. The V gene is TRBV3-1, the J gene TRBJ2-3, with D possibly matching TRBD1 (5 bases). The V gene's germline CDR1 is LGHDT and CDR2 YNNKEL (reference sequence). This CDR3 comprises 15 residues. Between the trimmed V and J ends, which lost 0 bases and 8 bases, there was a span of 15 bases. DNA for the CDR3: TGTGCCAGCAGCCAAGATGGGGCCTACCAGACTACGCAGTATTTT. This codes for CASSQDGAYQTTQYF.

In its sample, this clonotype was seen a few times. This chain links TRBV20-1 with TRBJ1-1, with TRBD1 matching 10 bases. The V and J ends lost 3 bases and 5 bases, in that order; junction bases with no gene match: 9. Looked up from germline, CDR1 is DFQATT and CDR2 is SNEGSKA (reference sequence). The CDR3 spans 15 residues. In nucleotides, the CDR3 is TGCAGTGCTAGTAGGGACAGGGGACCGGGGACTGAAGCTTTCTTT. It codes for CSASRDRGPGTEAFF.

A few counts support this clonotype. The genes are TRBV5-1 and TRBJ2-2; D gene unclear. CDR3 size: 15 residues. V was shortened by 0 bases and J by 4 bases, with 10 bases between the two germline ends. The germline gives CDR1 SGHRS, CDR2 YFSETQ. The CDR3 is CASSLDTPRTGELFF. CDR3 nucleotides: TGCGCCAGCAGCTTGGATACCCCCCGCACCGGGGAGCTGTTTTTT.

This sequence joins TRBV6-1 and TRBJ2-7; maybe TRBD2 (7 bases). The V gene's germline CDR1 is MNHNS and CDR2 SASEGT. CDR3 length: 16 residues. V was clipped by 6 bases and J by 3 bases, with 21 bases between them. The CDR3 spells CASSSGLAEGDYEQYF. CDR3 bases: TGTGCCAGCAGCTCTGGGCTAGCGGAGGGGGACTACGAGCAGTACTTC.

This sequence joins TRBV10-3 and TRBJ1-1; no reliable D call. The CDR3 sequence is 13 residues long. V lost 8 bases to trimming and J lost 4 bases, with 14 bases between them. Per germline, CDR1 ENHRY and CDR2 SYGVKD. The CDR3 here is CAIHPMGVTEAFF. CDR3 sequence (DNA): TGTGCCATCCACCCTATGGGCGTCACTGAAGCTTTCTTT.

This clonotype was recorded a few times. V is TRBV7-6 and J is TRBJ2-2, with TRBD1 as a possible D gene (5 bases). Looked up from germline, CDR1 is SGHVS and CDR2 is FNYEAQ. V dropped 1 base and J dropped 3 bases, with 12 bases sitting between them. This CDR3 has 16 amino acids. The CDR3 sequence is CASSLVQGIYTGELFF. The CDR3, as DNA: TGTGCCAGCAGCTTAGTCCAGGGAATTTACACCGGGGAGCTGTTTTTT.